These 28 T cell receptor beta chains came from one sample sequenced in a study of T-cell memory formation after mild COVID-19. In TCRdb, the 5' RACE reads were re-called with MiXCR into one record per CDR3 protein. The table lists hundreds of thousands of distinct CDR3 sequences, 14% of them singletons, with approximately 20% in the top ten. What was sequenced was PBMCs or a T cell subset sorted from them (not recorded which). These receptor sequences come from a man aged 18 to 29 who had mild COVID-19 (a few samples of this study predate the infection). Cell type and time point are not known.

The chain couples TRBV12-3 or TRBV12-4 to TRBJ1-5, with D hard to call. The CDR3 has 14 residues. Trimming shortened V by 8 bases and J by 0 bases, and 11 bases separated the two germline ends. The chain's CDR3 is CASATGDSNQPQHF. The CDR3 DNA reads as TGTGCCAGCGCGACCGGGGATAGCAATCAGCCCCAGCATTTT.

This clonotype was seen many times. The chain uses TRBV24-1 and TRBJ1-1, with unresolved D. The CDR3 totals 10 residues. Germline values: CDR1 KGHDR, CDR2 SFDVKD. The V and J ends lost 7 bases and 7 bases respectively, with 6 bases between them. The CDR3 spells CATRFGEAFF. CDR3 in DNA: TGTGCCACCAGATTCGGTGAAGCTTTCTTT.

The table lists this clonotype with a few counts. J is TRBJ1-3 and V is TRBV15; D uncertain. CDR1 is LNHNV and CDR2 is YYDKDF in the germline V gene (reference sequence). Trimming shortened V by 0 bases and J by 0 bases, and 9 bases separated the two germline ends. The CDR3 covers 16 residues. The CDR3 nucleotides are TGTGCCACCAGCAGAGAGTCCCTCCGCTCTGGAAACACCATATATTTT. Protein: CATSRESLRSGNTIYF.

This clonotype was counted a few times. The chain uses TRBV6-5 and TRBJ2-2; perhaps TRBD2 as D (6 bases). Deletions cut 2 bases from V and 1 base from J, with 8 bases between. Germline V gene sequence: CDR1 MNHEY, CDR2 SVGAGI. CDR3 size: 15 residues. The CDR3 reads CASSYRGRNTGELFF. The CDR3 bases are TGTGCCAGCAGTTACCGGGGGAGGAACACCGGGGAGCTGTTTTTT.

There are a few counts of this clonotype. The chain couples TRBV5-4 to TRBJ1-2; no definite D call. V was clipped by 0 bases and J by 0 bases, with 9 bases between them. The CDR3 is 15 residues long. Germline V CDR1 and CDR2: SGHNT, YYREEE (reference sequence). CDR3 nucleotides: TGTGCCAGCAGCTTGGCTATGTTAGCTAACTATGGCTACACCTTC. It yields the protein CASSLAMLANYGYTF.

This clonotype was detected only a few times. The V call is TRBV6-5, the J call TRBJ1-4, with TRBD1 matching over 9 bases. V dropped 6 bases and J dropped 7; count of bases not matched to a gene: 3. The CDR3 is 13 amino acids. Germline values: CDR1 MNHEY, CDR2 SVGAGI. The CDR3: CASRGDRVEKLFF. CDR3 nucleotides: TGTGCCAGCAGGGGGGACAGGGTTGAAAAACTGTTTTTT.

This clonotype was seen more than once but under ten times. The chain is built from TRBV4-1 and TRBJ1-1; D ambiguous. The germline V gene has CDR1 MGHRA and CDR2 YSYEKL. The CDR3 loop spans 15 amino acids. Trimming cost V 2 bases and J 3 bases, with 13 bases left between them. CDR3 region: CASSQWPRADTEAFF. CDR3 in DNA: TGCGCCAGCAGCCAATGGCCACGGGCGGACACTGAAGCTTTCTTT.

This sequence joins TRBV7-2 and TRBJ1-2, with 7 bases that match TRBD1. Germline CDR1 and CDR2: SGHTA and FQGNSA. V lost 4 bases, J lost 7 bases, and 12 bases stayed unmatched. The CDR3 sequence is 15 residues long. CDR3 protein: CASSSRPRQGPGYTF. CDR3 DNA: TGTGCCAGCAGCTCACGCCCTAGACAGGGACCTGGCTACACCTTC.

This clonotype has just a few counts. The chain joins TRBV11-2 to TRBJ2-2; 9 bases map to TRBD1. The CDR3 consists of 18 residues. The germline gives CDR1 SGHAT, CDR2 FQNNGV. Trimming removed 5 bases from V and 2 bases from J; junction bases left unmatched: 12. The CDR3 sequence: CASSPPAGQGTNTGELFF. Written as DNA, the CDR3 is TGTGCCAGCAGCCCCCCGGCGGGACAGGGCACCAACACCGGGGAGCTGTTTTTT.

This clonotype was counted at least ten times. J is TRBJ2-1 and V is TRBV7-2; unclear D gene. This CDR3 has 16 amino acids. Trimming left V 1 base short and J 0 bases short, with 10 bases between. The germline CDR1 and CDR2 sequences are SGHTA and FQGNSA. The CDR3 DNA follows: TGTGCCAGCAGCTTAGGTGCGGCTGACTCCTACAATGAGCAGTTCTTC. It is translated as CASSLGAADSYNEQFF.

The chain links TRBV12-3 or TRBV12-4 to TRBJ2-2; D not resolved. Trimming removed 3 bases from V and 4 bases from J, with 15 bases in between. The CDR3 spans 16 residues. CDR3 DNA sequence: TGTGCCAGCAGTTTTTTAGTGGGTGGGCTCACCGGGGAGCTGTTTTTT. It codes for CASSFLVGGLTGELFF.

The chain has TRBV12-3 or TRBV12-4 and TRBJ1-5; D is ambiguous. V lost 3 bases, J lost 4 bases, and 10 bases lay in between. The CDR3 runs 14 residues. CDR3 protein: CASSFIGLNQPQHF. DNA for the CDR3: TGTGCCAGCAGTTTTATAGGGCTAAATCAGCCCCAGCATTTT.

This clonotype was detected a few times. The chain has TRBV10-1 and TRBJ2-7, with D perhaps being TRBD1 or TRBD2 (6 bases each). CDR3 length: 15 amino acids. The V and J ends lost 5 bases and 1 base respectively, with 15 bases between them. Germline V CDR1 and CDR2: WNHNN, SYGVQD (reference sequence). CDR3 in DNA: TGCGCCAGCAGTCCCGGGAGAGGGGGGTCCTACGAGCAGTACTTC. It is translated as CASSPGRGGSYEQYF.

This clonotype was observed a few times. The chain is built from TRBV10-3 and TRBJ2-6, with 9 bases identical to TRBD1. Germline V lookup: CDR1 ENHRY, CDR2 SYGVKD. With 6 bases clipped from V and 3 bases from J, the junction kept 6 bases outside the gene matches. CDR3 length: 16 amino acids. Written as DNA, the CDR3 is TGTGCCATCAGCGGGACAGGGCAAGGTGGGGCCAACGTCCTGACTTTC. It encodes CAISGTGQGGANVLTF.

This clonotype was counted many times. The rearrangement links TRBV2 to TRBJ2-1, with TRBD2 identical over 8 bases. This CDR3 contains 18 residues. V lost 2 bases, J lost 3 bases, and 12 bases stayed unmatched. Germline lookup yields CDR1 SNHLY and CDR2 FYNNEI. CDR3 DNA sequence: TGTGCCAGCAGTGAATGGGGCCCAGCGGGGGCCTACTACAATGAGCAGTTCTTC. Translating gives CASSEWGPAGAYYNEQFF.

V gene TRBV11-2 combines with J gene TRBJ2-1, with a weak D call TRBD2 (6 bases). The CDR3 length is 14 residues. Germline values: CDR1 SGHAT, CDR2 FQNNGV. The V end lost 7 bases, the J end lost 0 bases, and 10 bases lay between the germline ends. The CDR3 region has the DNA TGTGCCAGCACCCGGGGGAACTCCTACAATGAGCAGTTCTTC. Protein: CASTRGNSYNEQFF.

The chain couples TRBV4-1 to TRBJ2-2; tentatively, D is TRBD1 or TRBD2 (5 bases each). CDR1 is MGHRA and CDR2 is YSYEKL in the germline V gene. The CDR3 has 15 amino acids. Trimming cost V 6 bases and J 4 bases, with 15 bases left between them. DNA of the CDR3: TGCGCCAGCAGACTCCAGGGCCGGGGCACCGGGGAGCTGTTTTTT. It is translated as CASRLQGRGTGELFF.

The chain uses TRBV4-3 and TRBJ1-6, with TRBD1 as a possible D gene (5 bases). Deletions cut 3 bases from V and 6 bases from J, with 18 bases between. This CDR3 spans 17 amino acids. Germline CDR1 and CDR2: LGHNA and YSLEER. The CDR3 protein is CASSQIFLRGTNSPLHF. CDR3 nucleotide sequence: TGCGCCAGCAGCCAGATCTTCTTGAGGGGTACTAATTCACCCCTCCACTTT.

Here the CDR3 DNA reads TGTGCCAGCAGCCAAGTAGGAATTCGCAATGAGCAGTTCTTC. It codes for CASSQVGIRNEQFF. The chain recombines TRBV4-2 with TRBJ2-1, with D unclear. CDR1 LGHNA and CDR2 YNFKEQ come from the germline V gene. V shed 1 base and J shed 6 bases, with 10 bases lying between them. This CDR3 has 14 amino acids.

This clonotype was seen more than once but under ten times. This chain joins TRBV7-6 and TRBJ2-2, with a tentative D call TRBD2 (6 bases). Germline CDR1 reads SGHVS; CDR2 reads FNYEAQ. V was clipped by 4 bases and J by 2 bases, with 8 bases between them. CDR3 length: 14 residues. Here the CDR3 DNA reads TGTGCCAGCAGCTCGGGGACTAACACCGGGGAGCTGTTTTTT. It specifies CASSSGTNTGELFF.

This clonotype was seen a few times. The DNA of the CDR3 is TGTGCCAGCAGTACACTAGTTAGCACAGATACGCAGTATTTT. It is translated as CASSTLVSTDTQYF. The J gene is TRBJ2-3, the V gene TRBV14; D possibly corresponds to TRBD2 (5 bases). V was cut by 6 bases and J by 0 bases, with 10 bases left in between. The germline V gene encodes CDR1 SGHDN and CDR2 FVKESK. The length of the CDR3 is 14 residues.

This clonotype was seen a few times. This rearrangement joins TRBV7-9 to TRBJ1-2; D not resolved. The CDR3 extends over 14 amino acids. V was cut by 6 bases and J by 2 bases, with 13 bases left in between. CDR1 is SEHNR and CDR2 is FQNEAQ in the germline V gene (reference sequence). In DNA form, the CDR3 reads TGTGCCAGCAGTCCACCGTGGGTGAACTATGGCTACACCTTC. Amino acids: CASSPPWVNYGYTF.

This clonotype showed up just a few times. The chain carries TRBV6-2 or TRBV6-3 and TRBJ2-5; maybe TRBD2 (5 bases). Germline V gene sequence: CDR1 MNHEY, CDR2 SVGEGT. Deletions cut 8 bases from V and 4 bases from J, with 20 bases between. This CDR3 region has 15 residues. This CDR3 is CASSAAGERRETQYF. CDR3 sequence (DNA): TGTGCCAGCTCAGCCGCCGGGGAGCGGCGAGAGACCCAGTACTTC.

The chain carries TRBV6-5 and TRBJ1-6; tentatively, D is TRBD1 (5 bases). In germline, CDR1 is MNHEY, CDR2 SVGAGI. The CDR3 is 14 residues long. The V and J ends lost 7 bases and 3 bases respectively, with 10 bases between them. CDR3 DNA: TGTGCCAGCACCGACAGAGACTATAATTCACCCCTCCACTTT. Protein sequence: CASTDRDYNSPLHF.

The table lists this clonotype with a few counts. The chain uses TRBV6-2 or TRBV6-3 and TRBJ2-1; weak D call: TRBD2 (6 bases). Trimming cost V 6 bases and J 4 bases, with 13 bases left between them. Germline CDR1 is MNHEY and CDR2 is SVGEGT. The CDR3 totals 14 residues. CDR3 DNA: TGTGCCAGCAGAACCGGGGGTATGTACAATGAGCAGTTCTTC. Amino acids: CASRTGGMYNEQFF.

The rearrangement joins TRBV12-3 or TRBV12-4 to TRBJ2-3; TRBD1 matches 9 bases. The junction had 14 bases not matched to a gene; V was cut back by 6 bases and J by 4 bases. The CDR3 runs to 17 residues. The CDR3 region has the DNA TGTGCCAGCAGCCCCGGGACAGGGTGGGGTCGGGCAGATACGCAGTATTTT. Its protein product is CASSPGTGWGRADTQYF.

The V and J genes are TRBV30 and TRBJ1-6, with TRBD1 matching over 9 bases. V shed 2 bases, J shed 10 bases, and the junction held 3 bases outside the gene matches. The CDR3 is 13 residues long. Germline values: CDR1 GTSNPN, CDR2 SVGIG (reference sequence). CDR3 nucleotides: TGTGCCTGGAGTAGACAGGGGGACTCACCCCTCCACTTT. It encodes CAWSRQGDSPLHF.

At least ten counts were recorded for this clonotype. This chain connects TRBV7-8 to TRBJ1-2, with D unresolved. The CDR3 consists of 16 residues. V was clipped by 1 base and J by 6 bases, with 18 bases between them. Germline V CDR1 and CDR2: SGHVS, FQNEAQ. The CDR3 is CASSLGGARPSDGYTF. The CDR3 region has the DNA TGTGCCAGCAGCTTAGGCGGAGCGCGGCCTTCTGATGGCTACACCTTC.